The T cell receptor beta chain under discussion was sequenced for a study of T cells in Graves' hyperthyroidism and ophthalmopathy. Points from the study as a whole: Also found in blood were most expanded thyroid clonotypes above 0.001.

Remarks on this clonotype: The antigen is undetermined. Sequence at one end of the junction differs from germline and may be a read error.

The source material, RNA transcripts, was used to amplify TCR beta CDR3 regions. HTBI primers drove first-round RT-PCR of the TCR CDR3. Via MiXCR, TCRdb re-called the multiplex PCR reads, giving one row per CDR3 protein. The repertoire holds around 190,000 distinct CDR3 sequences, 15% to 20% seen once, with roughly 29% in the top ten. The origin of this receptor is a woman aged 50 to 60 with Graves' hyperthyroidism. The sequenced material came from blood.

CDR3 in DNA: TGTGCCAGCGGCTTGGCCGGGCCGGGACAGGGCTCCTACGAGCAGTACTTC. This translates into CASGLAGPGQGSYEQYF. The genes are TRBV5-5 and TRBJ2-7; the match to TRBD1 covers 9 bases. The germline V gene encodes CDR1 SGHKS and CDR2 YYEKEE (reference sequence). The CDR3 covers 17 residues.